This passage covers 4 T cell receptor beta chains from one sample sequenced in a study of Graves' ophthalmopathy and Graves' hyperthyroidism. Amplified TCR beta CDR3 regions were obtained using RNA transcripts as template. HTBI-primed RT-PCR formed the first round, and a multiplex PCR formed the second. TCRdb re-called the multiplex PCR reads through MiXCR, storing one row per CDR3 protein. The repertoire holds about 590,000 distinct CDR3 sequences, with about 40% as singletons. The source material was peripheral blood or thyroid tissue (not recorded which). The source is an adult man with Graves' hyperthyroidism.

The CDR3 region has the DNA TGTGCCAGCAGCCAGACCTCTGCTAGGACTGTCGAAGCTTTCTTT. Translated, it gives CASSQTSARTVEAFF. The V and J genes are TRBV28 and TRBJ1-1, with unresolved D. The germline V gene has CDR1 MDHEN and CDR2 SYDVKM. The V gene lost 6 bases and the J gene lost 8 bases, with 22 bases spanning the gap. This CDR3 has 15 residues.

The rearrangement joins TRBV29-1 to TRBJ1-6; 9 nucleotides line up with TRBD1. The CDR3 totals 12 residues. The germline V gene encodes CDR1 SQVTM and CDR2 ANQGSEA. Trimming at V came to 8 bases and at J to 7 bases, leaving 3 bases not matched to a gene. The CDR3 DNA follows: TGCAGCTGGGACAGGGTCAATTCACCCCTCCACTTT. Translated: CSWDRVNSPLHF.

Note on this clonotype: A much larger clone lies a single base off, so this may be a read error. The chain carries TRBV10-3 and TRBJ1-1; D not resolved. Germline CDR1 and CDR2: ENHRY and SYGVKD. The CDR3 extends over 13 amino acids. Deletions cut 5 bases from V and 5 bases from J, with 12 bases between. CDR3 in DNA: TGTGCCATCAGTTACTCGATCGGTACTGAAGCTTTCTTT. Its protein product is CAISYSIGTEAFF.

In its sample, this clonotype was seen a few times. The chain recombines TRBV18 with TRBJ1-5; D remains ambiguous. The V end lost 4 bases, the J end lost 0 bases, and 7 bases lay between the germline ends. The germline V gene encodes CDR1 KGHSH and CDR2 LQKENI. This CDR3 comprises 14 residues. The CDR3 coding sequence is TGTGCCAGCTCACTCGGGTTTAGCAATCAGCCCCAGCATTTT. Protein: CASSLGFSNQPQHF. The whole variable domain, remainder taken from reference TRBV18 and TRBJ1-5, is NAGVMQNPRHLVRRRGQEARLRCSPMKGHSHVYWYRQLPEEGLKFMVYLQKENIIDESGMPKERFSAEFPKEGPSILRIQQVVRGDSAAYFCASSLGFSNQPQHFGDGTRLSIL.